These 24 T cell receptor beta chains share one sample of origin, sequenced in a study of identical twins. MiXCR was run by TCRdb on the 5' RACE reads, yielding one entry per CDR3 protein. The sample contains approximately 210,000 distinct CDR3 sequences, approximately 7.1% of which appear only once. The same specimen was also included in a second study, on T cells expressing NK-cell markers.

Source material: CD8+ T cells sorted from blood. These receptors were collected from a woman between 18 and 29 years old in good health.

The V and J genes are TRBV4-2 and TRBJ2-3, with D perhaps matching TRBD1 (6 bases). CDR1 and CDR2 from the germline V gene are LGHNA and YNFKEQ. The CDR3 is made up of 12 amino acids. Trimming took off 4 bases at V and 9 bases at J, with 11 bases between the two ends. The CDR3 nucleotides read TGTGCCAGCAGCCCCTCAGGGACAACGCAGTATTTT. Protein product: CASSPSGTTQYF.

The J gene is TRBJ2-7, the V gene TRBV29-1; D is undetermined. In germline, CDR1 is SQVTM, CDR2 ANQGSEA. Trimming cost V 4 bases and J 3 bases, with 10 bases left between them. This CDR3 region has 12 residues. In DNA form, the CDR3 reads TGCAGCGTTGTAGGGAACCGCTACGAGCAGTACTTC. Translating it yields CSVVGNRYEQYF.

This clonotype was seen ten or more times. The rearrangement links TRBV5-1 to TRBJ2-5; TRBD2 matches at 7 bases. Germline V gene lookup returns CDR1 SGHRS and CDR2 YFSETQ. The CDR3 is 14 amino acids. J lost 0 bases, V lost 4 bases, and 3 bases had no gene match. CDR3: CASSLSGNQETQYF. The CDR3 bases are TGCGCCAGCAGCCTAAGCGGGAACCAAGAGACCCAGTACTTC. The variable domain in full, completed from reference TRBV5-1 and TRBJ2-5, reads KAGVTQTPRYLIKTRGQQVTLSCSPISGHRSVSWYQQTPGQGLQFLFEYFSETQRNKGNFPGRFSGRQFSNSRSEMNVSTLELGDSALYLCASSLSGNQETQYFGPGTRLLVL.

The chain employs TRBV13 and TRBJ2-7; 8 bases align to TRBD1. Per the germline V gene, CDR1 is PRHDT and CDR2 is FYEKMQ (reference sequence). This CDR3 spans 14 amino acids. J was trimmed by 7 bases and V by 5 bases; bases with no gene match: 10. DNA of the CDR3: TGTGCCAGCAGCCGCGCGGGCACAGGGGGGGAGCAGTACTTC. Amino acid sequence: CASSRAGTGGEQYF.

This clonotype was seen a handful of times. The V gene is TRBV20-1, the J gene TRBJ2-5; TRBD1 might be the D (6 bases). Between the trimmed V and J ends, which lost 0 bases and 0 bases, there was a span of 11 bases. Germline values: CDR1 DFQATT, CDR2 SNEGSKA (reference sequence). The CDR3 spans 15 residues. DNA of the CDR3: TGCAGTGCTAGAGATACAGGGCCATACCAAGAGACCCAGTACTTC. The encoded protein is CSARDTGPYQETQYF.

V and J are TRBV11-1 and TRBJ2-5; 10 bases align to TRBD2. Germline CDR1 and CDR2: SGHAT and FQDESV (reference sequence). The CDR3 totals 18 residues. V shed 5 bases and J 7 bases; nucleotides not matched to a gene: 19. The CDR3 bases are TGTGCCAGCAGCCTCTCGGCTAGCGGGAGTGGGGGTCTTGGGACCCAGTACTTC. As protein: CASSLSASGSGGLGTQYF.

The chain combines TRBV9 with TRBJ2-2; tentative D call: TRBD2 (5 bases). The CDR3 is made up of 12 amino acids. V dropped 5 bases and J dropped 7 bases, with 9 bases sitting between them. Germline CDR1 reads SGDLS; CDR2 reads YYNGEE. For the CDR3, the DNA is TGTGCCAGCAGAGAAGGGAGCGGGGAGCTGTTTTTT. Translating gives CASREGSGELFF. Variable domain in full (rest from reference TRBV9 and TRBJ2-2): DSGVTQTPKHLITATGQRVTLRCSPRSGDLSVYWYQQSLDQGLQFLIQYYNGEERAKGNILERFSAQQFPDLHSELNLSSLELGDSALYFCASREGSGELFFGEGSRLTVL.

This clonotype was counted at least ten times. CDR3 protein: CASTTTSGRDYYEQYF. The CDR3 DNA reads TGTGCCAGCACCACCACAAGCGGGAGGGATTACTACGAGCAGTACTTC. This chain uses TRBV5-5 with TRBJ2-7; 10 nucleotides align to TRBD2. Trimming took 6 bases from V and 3 from J; bases not matched to a gene: 12. Germline V lookup: CDR1 SGHKS, CDR2 YYEKEE (reference sequence). CDR3 size: 16 residues.

This clonotype was detected a few times. The chain recombines TRBV20-1 with TRBJ1-1; TRBD1 is a possible D gene (6 bases). Germline V gene lookup returns CDR1 DFQATT and CDR2 SNEGSKA (reference sequence). With 3 bases removed from V and 5 bases from J, the gap between germline ends came to 16 bases. The CDR3 is 14 residues long. The CDR3 reads CSASSGASRTEAFF. CDR3 coding DNA: TGCAGTGCTAGTTCGGGGGCCAGTAGGACTGAAGCTTTCTTT.

The chain links TRBV12-3 or TRBV12-4 to TRBJ2-3, with 7 bases matching TRBD2. The junction had 9 bases not matched to a gene; V was cut back by 3 bases and J by 0 bases. The CDR3 totals 17 residues. This CDR3 reads CASSFPGGPISTDTQYF. The CDR3 DNA sequence: TGTGCCAGCAGTTTCCCGGGAGGACCCATTAGCACAGATACGCAGTATTTT.

The chain uses TRBV7-6 and TRBJ2-1; D call uncertain. This CDR3 has 12 amino acids. Germline-derived CDR1 and CDR2 are SGHVS and FNYEAQ. V dropped 2 bases and J dropped 10 bases, with 9 bases sitting between them. The CDR3 DNA is TGTGCCAGCAGCTTAAATCCCGGGGAGCAGTTCTTC. It yields the protein CASSLNPGEQFF.

V is TRBV19 and J is TRBJ2-1, with TRBD1 as a possible D gene (5 bases). The CDR3 totals 15 residues. The germline gives CDR1 LNHDA, CDR2 SQIVND (reference sequence). Deletions cut 3 bases from V and 0 bases from J, with 9 bases between. CDR3 sequence reads: CASSMTESSYNEQFF. The CDR3 nucleotides read TGTGCCAGTAGTATGACAGAGAGCTCCTACAATGAGCAGTTCTTC.

The sample holds a few counts of this clonotype. This chain connects TRBV11-2 to TRBJ2-7, with 9 bases aligning to TRBD1. The length of the CDR3 is 14 residues. CDR1 is SGHAT, CDR2 FQNNGV, per germline. Trimming cost V 5 bases and J 5 bases; bases outside gene matches: 7. CDR3 amino acids: CASSTHRGPNEQYF. CDR3 nucleotide sequence: TGTGCCAGCAGCACCCACAGGGGGCCCAACGAGCAGTACTTC.

This clonotype has at least ten counts. V is TRBV4-3 and J is TRBJ1-2, with a tentative D call TRBD1 (5 bases). The CDR3 loop spans 15 amino acids. The V gene's germline CDR1 is LGHNA and CDR2 YSLEER. The ends were cut back, 3 bases at V and 8 bases at J, with 19 bases in the middle. The CDR3 bases are TGCGCCAGCAGCCACCTTCACGGGGCAGTGGGGGGCTACACCTTC. Protein product: CASSHLHGAVGGYTF.

This chain's CDR3 is CSARDGQDYGYTF. CDR3 bases: TGCAGTGCTAGAGATGGACAGGACTATGGCTACACCTTC. The chain is built from TRBV20-1 and TRBJ1-2; the match to TRBD1 covers 7 bases. With V trimmed by 0 bases and J by 3 bases, 1 base remained unmatched. This CDR3 has 13 amino acids. Germline assignment: CDR1 DFQATT and CDR2 SNEGSKA (reference sequence).

This clonotype has just a few counts. The V gene is TRBV7-9, the J gene TRBJ2-7; possible D gene TRBD2, 7 bases. The CDR3 sequence is 16 residues long. V shed 5 bases and J shed 4 bases, with 21 bases lying between them. Germline V gene sequence: CDR1 SEHNR, CDR2 FQNEAQ (reference sequence). CDR3 in DNA: TGTGCCAGCAGCAACACGGGGGGCAACAATCCTTACGAGCAGTACTTC. This encodes CASSNTGGNNPYEQYF.

The chain is built from TRBV27 and TRBJ1-2, with D possibly TRBD1 on 5 matching bases. V lost 8 bases and J 3 bases, leaving 10 bases between the germline ends. Germline loops: CDR1 MNHEY, CDR2 SMNVEV (reference sequence). The CDR3 sequence is 12 residues long. CDR3 protein: CASGRGYYGYTF. CDR3 nucleotide sequence: TGTGCCAGCGGACGGGGGTACTATGGCTACACCTTC.

The chain couples TRBV19 to TRBJ1-5, with 8 nucleotides matching TRBD1. From germline, CDR1 is LNHDA and CDR2 SQIVND (reference sequence). J gave up 6 bases and V 4 bases, and 8 bases lay outside the gene matches. The CDR3 spans 15 residues. CDR3 sequence: CASSTTGEVSQPQHF. Written as DNA, the CDR3 is TGTGCCAGTAGTACGACAGGGGAAGTCTCTCAGCCCCAGCATTTT.

The rearrangement joins TRBV27 to TRBJ2-3; 8 bases agree with TRBD2. The CDR3 is 15 amino acids. Trimming cost V 6 bases and J 6 bases; bases outside gene matches: 11. Germline V gives CDR1 MNHEY, CDR2 SMNVEV (reference sequence). The CDR3 spells CASSPRGGRPDTQYF. CDR3 in DNA: TGTGCCAGCAGCCCTCGGGGGGGCAGGCCCGATACGCAGTATTTT.

This clonotype was observed a few times. The chain uses TRBV15 and TRBJ1-1; D call uncertain. Trimming took 0 bases from V and 5 from J, leaving 4 bases between them. Germline V CDR1 and CDR2: LNHNV, YYDKDF (reference sequence). The CDR3 runs to 12 residues. The DNA of the CDR3 is TGTGCCACCAGCAGAGAATGGACTGAAGCTTTCTTT. It specifies CATSREWTEAFF.

This clonotype was observed at least ten times. The rearrangement links TRBV9 to TRBJ1-1; D is ambiguous. The CDR3 has 15 amino acids. Trimming removed 0 bases at V and 3 bases at J, with 12 bases between. Germline CDR1 is SGDLS and CDR2 is YYNGEE. The CDR3 DNA reads TGTGCCAGCAGCGTAGGTTCCAGGAAAGACACTGAAGCTTTCTTT. This translates into CASSVGSRKDTEAFF. The variable domain in full, completed from reference TRBV9 and TRBJ1-1, reads DSGVTQTPKHLITATGQRVTLRCSPRSGDLSVYWYQQSLDQGLQFLIQYYNGEERAKGNILERFSAQQFPDLHSELNLSSLELGDSALYFCASSVGSRKDTEAFFGQGTRLTVV.

Concerning this clonotype itself: Mismatch with germline at one junction end may stem from a read error. The genes are TRBV4-3 and TRBJ1-3, with D hard to call. This CDR3 contains 17 residues. Germline loops: CDR1 LGHNA, CDR2 YSLEER. CDR3 nucleotide sequence: TGCGCCAGCAGCCAAGATGTTCCGGAGAGCTCTGGAAACACCACATATTTT. Protein sequence: CASSQDVPESSGNTTYF.

This clonotype was recorded many times. This rearrangement joins TRBV7-9 to TRBJ2-7; D unresolved. The V gene's germline CDR1 is SEHNR and CDR2 FQNEAQ (reference sequence). This CDR3 is 14 amino acids long. Trimming took off 2 bases at V and 2 bases at J, with 10 bases between the two ends. CDR3 coding DNA: TGTGCCAGCAGCTTAACGCTGCACCCCTACGAGCAGTACTTC. Protein: CASSLTLHPYEQYF.

This chain connects TRBV12-3 or TRBV12-4 to TRBJ1-1, with D perhaps TRBD1 (6 bases). The CDR3 extends over 13 amino acids. Trimming stripped 3 bases from V and 6 bases from J, with 11 bases between. CDR3 protein: CASSLTGGPEAFF. For the CDR3, the DNA is TGTGCCAGCAGTTTGACAGGCGGCCCTGAAGCTTTCTTT.